This T cell receptor beta chain was captured in a study of CD8+ T cells in alopecia areata. The study's findings and limits: Alopecia totalis/universalis scalp especially showed more expanded CD8+ clones than normal scalp.

As the sequencing template, cDNA was produced by extracting RNA and reverse transcribing it. Assay used: immunoSEQ multiplex PCR; TCRdb lists only in-frame clones, some missing. The table lists fewer than 200,000 clones, over 50% of them singletons, with roughly 14% in the top ten. Peripheral blood and lesional scalp punch biopsies were taken from alopecia areata patients. Cell sorting was applied to PBMCs, and CD4+ and CD8+ T cells were collected. For this clone: Its cognate antigen is unknown.

The V end was cut by 6 bases, the J end by 4 bases, with 13 bases between. Germline V gives CDR1 MNHEY, CDR2 SVGAGI. This CDR3 comprises 14 residues. The clonotype comes from a human donor with alopecia areata. J is TRBJ1-3 and V is TRBV6-5; unclear D gene. The sample in question was CD4+ T cells sorted from blood, obtained at week 0. The CDR3 is CASRPTFWGNTIYF. CDR3 coding DNA: TGTGCCAGCAGGCCAACCTTTTGGGGAAACACCATATATTTT.